This T cell receptor (beta chain) was identified during a study of blood T cell repertoires in COVID-19. The germline CDR1 and CDR2 sequences are MNHEY and SMNVEV (reference sequence). This CDR3 spans 13 amino acids. V was trimmed by 3 bases and J by 4 bases, leaving 9 bases between them. How the authors handled the data: Reference gene primers were amplified, and this amplification served to estimate nucleated cell counts. Data came from immunoSEQ multiplex PCR; TCRdb stores just in-frame clones and leaves some out. Clone size and the V and J calls come from that table; the DNA yielded D and trimming. The sample yields about 120,000 clones, just over 70% seen once.

J is TRBJ1-2 and V is TRBV27; D call uncertain. The sequenced sample consisted of peripheral blood. This clonotype was sampled from a human donor with acute or convalescent COVID-19. The donor label of this sample is uncertain. Here the CDR3 reads CASSFGVSYGYTF. In DNA form, the CDR3 reads TGTGCCAGCAGTTTCGGAGTCTCCTATGGCTACACCTTC.